This record looks at one T cell receptor (beta chain) sequence and its context. Using immunoSEQ multiplex PCR, the repertoire was profiled, and TCRdb retains in-frame clones only, with some absent. The profile shows 90,000 to 95,000 clones, around 90% of them singletons. The CDR3 contains 14 residues. Germline V gene lookup returns CDR1 MNHNS and CDR2 SASEGT. Trimming pared 1 base from V and 9 bases from J, leaving 13 bases between. These data come from a study of identifying expanded T cells in peripheral blood. Sequencing was done on a sample of blood. The chain couples TRBV6-1 to TRBJ2-1; the D is unclear. This receptor was identified in a person aged 18 to 70 in good health. CDR3 DNA: TGTGCCAGCAGTGAAGGTTATTGGACGGGTGAGCAGTTCTTC. Translated, it gives CASSEGYWTGEQFF.